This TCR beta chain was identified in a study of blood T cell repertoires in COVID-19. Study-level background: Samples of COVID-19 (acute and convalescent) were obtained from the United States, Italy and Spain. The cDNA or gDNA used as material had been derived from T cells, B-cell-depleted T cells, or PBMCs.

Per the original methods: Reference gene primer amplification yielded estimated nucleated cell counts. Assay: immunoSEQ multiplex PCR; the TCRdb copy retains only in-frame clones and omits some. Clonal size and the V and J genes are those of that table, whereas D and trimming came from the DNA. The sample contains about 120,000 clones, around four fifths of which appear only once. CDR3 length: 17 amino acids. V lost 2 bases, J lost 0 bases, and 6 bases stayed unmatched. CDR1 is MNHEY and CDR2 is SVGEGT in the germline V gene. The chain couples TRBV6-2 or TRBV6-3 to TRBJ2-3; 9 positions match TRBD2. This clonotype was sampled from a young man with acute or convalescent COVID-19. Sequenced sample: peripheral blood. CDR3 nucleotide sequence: TGTGCCAGCAGTTACCAGACTAGCGGACCTAGCACAGATACGCAGTATTTT. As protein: CASSYQTSGPSTDTQYF.